The T cell receptor beta chain described here comes from a study of blood T cell repertoires in COVID-19. Study information: COVID-19 samples collected from the United States, Italy and Spain covered acute and convalescent phases.

V was trimmed by 0 bases and J by 0 bases, leaving 7 bases between them. The CDR3 is 15 residues long. Germline V gene sequence: CDR1 SGHRS, CDR2 YFSETQ. Worth noting for this clone: This sample includes further DNA sequences coding for the same CDR3.

Original processing notes: Counts of nucleated cells, estimated from reference gene primer amplification, were obtained. Clones were sequenced by immunoSEQ multiplex PCR, and TCRdb holds only the in-frame ones, with some missing. V and J calls and clone size follow that table, whereas D and trimming were derived from the DNA. The sample consists of fewer than 80,000 clones, around 90% of them appearing once. The sample taken for sequencing was peripheral blood. This TCR was recovered from a man aged 45 to 65 with acute or convalescent COVID-19. This rearrangement joins TRBV5-1 to TRBJ1-5; possible D gene TRBD1, 5 bases. CDR3 in DNA: TGCGCCAGCAGCTTGGAAGGGGTTAGCAATCAGCCCCAGCATTTT. Residues: CASSLEGVSNQPQHF.